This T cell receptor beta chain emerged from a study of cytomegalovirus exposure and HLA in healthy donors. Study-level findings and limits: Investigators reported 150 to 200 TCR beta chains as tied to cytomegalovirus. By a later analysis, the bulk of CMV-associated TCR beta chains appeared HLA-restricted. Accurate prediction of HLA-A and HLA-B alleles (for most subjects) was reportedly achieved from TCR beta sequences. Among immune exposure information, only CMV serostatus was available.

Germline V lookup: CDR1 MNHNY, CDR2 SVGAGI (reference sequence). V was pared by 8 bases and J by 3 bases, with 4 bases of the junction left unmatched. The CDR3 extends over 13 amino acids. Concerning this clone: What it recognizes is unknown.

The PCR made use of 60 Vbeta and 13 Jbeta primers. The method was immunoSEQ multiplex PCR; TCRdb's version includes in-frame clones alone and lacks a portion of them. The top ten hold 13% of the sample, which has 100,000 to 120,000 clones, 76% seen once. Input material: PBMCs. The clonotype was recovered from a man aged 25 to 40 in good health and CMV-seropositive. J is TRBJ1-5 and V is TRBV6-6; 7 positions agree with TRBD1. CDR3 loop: CASRQGNNQPQHF. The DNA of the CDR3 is TGTGCCAGCCGACAGGGCAACAATCAGCCCCAGCATTTT.